The following is a TCR beta chain sequence with its context. As yet, its antigen is unknown. These data originate in a study of T cells after yellow fever vaccination. Findings of the study overall: The secondary response showed a weaker magnitude and a faster peak, day 5 versus 15. FACS-sorted repertoires could harbor abundant contaminating bulk-population clonotypes.

Germline V gene data show CDR1 as MNHNS and CDR2 as SASEGT. The CDR3 is made up of 12 amino acids. Trimming stripped 9 bases from V and 6 bases from J, with 14 bases between. Generation of TCR cDNA used 5'RACE template switching (which added a universal primer site and UMIs). TCRdb analysed the 5' RACE reads with MiXCR anew, one entry per CDR3 protein. The sample lists 610,000 or so distinct CDR3 sequences, about 12% occurring once. This sequence was found in a young man who received the YFV17D yellow fever vaccine. The V gene is TRBV6-1, the J gene TRBJ2-5, with TRBD1 as a possible D gene (6 bases). The sample here was PBMCs, taken on the day of the yellow fever booster vaccination. The CDR3 reads CASRTETQTQYF. CDR3 bases: TGTGCCAGTAGGACAGAGACGCAGACCCAGTACTTC.